This TCR beta chain emerged from a study of identical twins. General observations from the study: Without tracking the same donors, conclusions rested on cross-sectional statistical analysis. Where out-of-frame alpha sequences were twin-shared, they showed excess low generation probability. Twins shared beta out-of-frame sequences in excess, but this excess was weaker.

The authors used template switching to add a universal primer site and gave cDNA unique molecular identifiers. Using its own MiXCR run on the 5' RACE reads, TCRdb lists one record per CDR3 protein. The sample carries around 1.7 million distinct CDR3 sequences, 25% to 35% recorded once. Notes on this clonotype: Its target is unknown.

Germline CDR1 is SEHNR and CDR2 is FQNEAQ (reference sequence). The CDR3 spans 15 residues. V dropped 5 bases and J dropped 3 bases, with 15 bases sitting between them. This sequence originates from a newborn girl in good health. This chain links TRBV7-9 with TRBJ2-3, with a possible D match to TRBD2 (6 bases). The sample consisted of cord blood. The CDR3 here is CASSPPGLPTDTQYF. The CDR3 DNA follows: TGTGCCAGCAGCCCACCGGGACTTCCGACAGATACGCAGTATTTT.